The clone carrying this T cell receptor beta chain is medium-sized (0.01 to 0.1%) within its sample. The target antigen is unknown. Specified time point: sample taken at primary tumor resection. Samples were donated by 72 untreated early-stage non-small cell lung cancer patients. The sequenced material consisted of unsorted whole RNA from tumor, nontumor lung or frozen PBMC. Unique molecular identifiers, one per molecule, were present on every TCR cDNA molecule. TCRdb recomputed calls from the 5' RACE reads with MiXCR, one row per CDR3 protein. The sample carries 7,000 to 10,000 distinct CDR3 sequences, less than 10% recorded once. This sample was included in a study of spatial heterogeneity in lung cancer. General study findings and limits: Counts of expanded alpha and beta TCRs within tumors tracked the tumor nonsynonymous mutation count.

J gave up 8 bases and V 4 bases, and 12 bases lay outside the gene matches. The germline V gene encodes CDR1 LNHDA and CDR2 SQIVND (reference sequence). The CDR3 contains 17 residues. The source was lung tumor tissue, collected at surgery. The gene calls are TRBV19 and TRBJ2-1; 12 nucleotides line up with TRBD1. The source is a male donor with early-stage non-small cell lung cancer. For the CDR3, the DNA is TGTGCCAGTAGTAAGGGACAGGGGGCGATCGGGAACGATGAGCAGTTCTTC. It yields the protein CASSKGQGAIGNDEQFF.